This is a list of T cell receptor beta chains from one sample in a study of identifying expanded T cells in peripheral blood. Here immunoSEQ multiplex PCR was the method, and the copy in TCRdb shows in-frame clones only, minus some. The repertoire has 95,000 or so clones, about 90% of them found once; the top ten carry 4.5% to 7%. Specimen: blood. The receptors were gathered from a person between 18 and 70 years old in good health. Both conserved end residues are part of each CDR3. D genes are given only for firm matches. Some rows have no size entry. The others give once, few or many, or a class for an expanded clone.

CDR3nt: TGTGCCAGCAGCGTAGGACCAGATAGCAATCAGCCCCAGCATTTT
CDR3aa: CASSVGPDSNQPQHF
d_gene: .
v_gene: TRBV9
abundance: .
j_gene: TRBJ1-5

CDR3nt: TGCAGCGCTCTAAGTGAGACTAGCCTCTCCTACGAGCAGTACTTC
CDR3aa: CSALSETSLSYEQYF
d_gene: TRBD2
v_gene: TRBV29-1
abundance: .
j_gene: TRBJ2-7

CDR3nt: TGTGCCAGCAGCTCCGGACAGAAACAAGAGACCCAGTACTTC
CDR3aa: CASSSGQKQETQYF
d_gene: .
v_gene: TRBV14
abundance: .
j_gene: TRBJ2-5

CDR3nt: TGTGCCAGCAGTTTTTCAGGGCTCCCCTACGAGCAGTACTTC
CDR3aa: CASSFSGLPYEQYF
d_gene: .
v_gene: TRBV27
abundance: once
j_gene: TRBJ2-7

CDR3nt: TGTGCCAGCAGTGCCTCTTCCGGGAACACCGGGGAGCTGTTTTTT
CDR3aa: CASSASSGNTGELFF
d_gene: .
v_gene: TRBV6-6
abundance: .
j_gene: TRBJ2-2

CDR3nt: TGTGCCAGCAGCTTCAGCGGGGGCAATGAGCAGTTCTTC
CDR3aa: CASSFSGGNEQFF
d_gene: TRBD2
v_gene: TRBV7-2
abundance: .
j_gene: TRBJ2-1

CDR3nt: TGTGCCAGCAGCTTAGCTGGGAACACCGGGGAGCTGTTTTTT
CDR3aa: CASSLAGNTGELFF
d_gene: .
v_gene: TRBV7-3
abundance: .
j_gene: TRBJ2-2

CDR3nt: TGTGCCAGCAGCGTGACTAGCGGGGGCTTCCATGAGCAGTTCTTC
CDR3aa: CASSVTSGGFHEQFF
d_gene: TRBD2
v_gene: TRBV9
abundance: .
j_gene: TRBJ2-1

CDR3nt: TGTGCCAGCAGCTTGGGGGGGCCGGTTTACGAGCAGTACTTC
CDR3aa: CASSLGGPVYEQYF
d_gene: .
v_gene: TRBV5-4
abundance: .
j_gene: TRBJ2-7

CDR3nt: TGTGCCAGCAGTATGGTCCCCAATGAAAAACTGTTTTTT
CDR3aa: CASSMVPNEKLFF
d_gene: .
v_gene: TRBV28
abundance: .
j_gene: TRBJ1-4

CDR3nt: TGCGCCAGCAGCCAATATTCGCTCCAAGAGACCCAGTACTTC
CDR3aa: CASSQYSLQETQYF
d_gene: .
v_gene: TRBV4-3
abundance: .
j_gene: TRBJ2-5

CDR3nt: TGTGCCAGCTCACCGTTTAGAGTTTCGGAGGCCAACGTCCTGACTTTC
CDR3aa: CASSPFRVSEANVLTF
d_gene: .
v_gene: TRBV18
abundance: .
j_gene: TRBJ2-6

CDR3nt: TGTGCCAGCGCCGGTCATCCGGTTGGGACAGATACGCAGTATTTT
CDR3aa: CASAGHPVGTDTQYF
d_gene: .
v_gene: TRBV7-6
abundance: .
j_gene: TRBJ2-3

CDR3nt: TGTGCCAGCAGACGTGGACAGGGAAGGGGCACCGGGGAGCTGTTTTTT
CDR3aa: CASRRGQGRGTGELFF
d_gene: TRBD1
v_gene: TRBV2
abundance: .
j_gene: TRBJ2-2

CDR3nt: TGTGCCAGCAGCTTTGGACAGGGAAATCAGCCCCAGCATTTT
CDR3aa: CASSFGQGNQPQHF
d_gene: TRBD1
v_gene: TRBV5-6
abundance: .
j_gene: TRBJ1-5

CDR3nt: TGTGCCAGCAGCCCGACAGCGCGTACTGAAGCTTTCTTT
CDR3aa: CASSPTARTEAFF
d_gene: .
v_gene: TRBV6-6
abundance: .
j_gene: TRBJ1-1

CDR3nt: TGTGCCAGCAGCCATAACGGATGGATGGGTCAGCCCCAGCATTTT
CDR3aa: CASSHNGWMGQPQHF
d_gene: .
v_gene: TRBV7-9
abundance: few
j_gene: TRBJ1-5

CDR3nt: TGTGCCAGCAGCCCCTACACCAGACAGGTGAACTATGGCTACACCTTC
CDR3aa: CASSPYTRQVNYGYTF
d_gene: .
v_gene: TRBV7-2
abundance: .
j_gene: TRBJ1-2

CDR3nt: TGTGCCAGTAGTATGCGTGAGCGGGGTACTGAAGCTTTCTTT
CDR3aa: CASSMRERGTEAFF
d_gene: .
v_gene: TRBV19
abundance: once
j_gene: TRBJ1-1

CDR3nt: TGTGCCAGCAGTCAGGGGAACAGGGAAAAACTGTTTTTT
CDR3aa: CASSQGNREKLFF
d_gene: .
v_gene: TRBV27
abundance: .
j_gene: TRBJ1-4

CDR3nt: TGTGCCAGCTCACTGGGGTTGAAAGAGACCCAGTACTTC
CDR3aa: CASSLGLKETQYF
d_gene: .
v_gene: TRBV18
abundance: .
j_gene: TRBJ2-5

CDR3nt: TGTGCCAGCAGTCCCTCGTCGGGAAACACTGAAGCTTTCTTT
CDR3aa: CASSPSSGNTEAFF
d_gene: .
v_gene: TRBV7-9
abundance: .
j_gene: TRBJ1-1

CDR3nt: TGCGCCAGCAGCTTGGGGGAGACCACAGATACGCAGTATTTT
CDR3aa: CASSLGETTDTQYF
d_gene: .
v_gene: TRBV5-1
abundance: .
j_gene: TRBJ2-3

CDR3nt: TGTGCCAGCTACCCCGGGACAAGCTCTGGAAACACCATATATTTT
CDR3aa: CASYPGTSSGNTIYF
d_gene: .
v_gene: TRBV6-1
abundance: .
j_gene: TRBJ1-3

CDR3nt: TGCGCCAGCAGCCAAGAAATTTTGGGGAGGATTGGGTATGGCTACACCTTC
CDR3aa: CASSQEILGRIGYGYTF
d_gene: .
v_gene: TRBV4-3
abundance: .
j_gene: TRBJ1-2

CDR3nt: TGTGCCAGCAGCTTACTAACAGGCGGAGGTACGTATAGCAATCAGCCCCAGCATTTT
CDR3aa: CASSLLTGGGTYSNQPQHF
d_gene: .
v_gene: TRBV11-3
abundance: .
j_gene: TRBJ1-5

CDR3nt: TGTGCCAGCAGTTACTCGTCTTCGTCGGCAGTAGAAGCTTTCTTT
CDR3aa: CASSYSSSSAVEAFF
d_gene: .
v_gene: TRBV6-5
abundance: few
j_gene: TRBJ1-1

CDR3nt: TGTGCCAGCAGTTGGGGAGGACTGACTAATCAGCCCCAGCATTTT
CDR3aa: CASSWGGLTNQPQHF
d_gene: .
v_gene: TRBV5-4
abundance: .
j_gene: TRBJ1-5

CDR3nt: TGCGCCAGCAGCCCGTCACTAGCTTTAGGGGTCAATGAGCAGTTCTTC
CDR3aa: CASSPSLALGVNEQFF
d_gene: .
v_gene: TRBV4-3
abundance: .
j_gene: TRBJ2-1

CDR3nt: TGTGCCAGCGGTGGACGGGATAATTCACCCCTCCACTTT
CDR3aa: CASGGRDNSPLHF
d_gene: .
v_gene: TRBV6-5
abundance: .
j_gene: TRBJ1-6

CDR3nt: TGTGCCAGCCCCCCGGGGAGCAATCAGCCCCAGCATTTT
CDR3aa: CASPPGSNQPQHF
d_gene: .
v_gene: TRBV21-1
abundance: .
j_gene: TRBJ1-5

CDR3nt: TGTGCCAGCAGCCAAGAACCAGGGGGCCGTTCACCCCTCCACTTT
CDR3aa: CASSQEPGGRSPLHF
d_gene: TRBD1
v_gene: TRBV14
abundance: few
j_gene: TRBJ1-6

CDR3nt: TGTGCCATCACACGGGGGCTCTTCCCTTACGATGGCTACACCTTC
CDR3aa: CAITRGLFPYDGYTF
d_gene: .
v_gene: TRBV10-3
abundance: .
j_gene: TRBJ1-2

CDR3nt: TGTGCCAGCAGCTTGACAGCGAACACTGAAGCTTTCTTT
CDR3aa: CASSLTANTEAFF
d_gene: .
v_gene: TRBV7-9
abundance: .
j_gene: TRBJ1-1

CDR3nt: TGTGCCAGTAGTATAGGGGCCGGGCTGAGCTCCTACAATGAGCAGTTCTTC
CDR3aa: CASSIGAGLSSYNEQFF
d_gene: .
v_gene: TRBV19
abundance: .
j_gene: TRBJ2-1

CDR3nt: TGTGCCAGCAGCCCCACAGGGTTTGGAGGCTACACCTTC
CDR3aa: CASSPTGFGGYTF
d_gene: .
v_gene: TRBV11-2
abundance: .
j_gene: TRBJ1-2

CDR3nt: TGTGCCAGCAGCTTGGACATAGGACAGGTCTATGGCTACACCTTC
CDR3aa: CASSLDIGQVYGYTF
d_gene: TRBD1
v_gene: TRBV5-5
abundance: once
j_gene: TRBJ1-2

CDR3nt: TGTGCCAGCAGCTTACCTCTGGCCGGTTCTCCCGGCTACACCTTC
CDR3aa: CASSLPLAGSPGYTF
d_gene: .
v_gene: TRBV7-9
abundance: once
j_gene: TRBJ1-2

CDR3nt: TGTGCCAGCAGCTCCGGTATCTTGGGCACCGGGGAGCTGTTTTTT
CDR3aa: CASSSGILGTGELFF
d_gene: .
v_gene: TRBV7-6
abundance: .
j_gene: TRBJ2-2

CDR3nt: TGTGCCAGCAGCCAGGATCGCTCTGGAAACACCATATATTTT
CDR3aa: CASSQDRSGNTIYF
d_gene: .
v_gene: TRBV6-1
abundance: .
j_gene: TRBJ1-3

CDR3nt: TGTGCCAGCAGTGGAAACCGGGACAGGGCGGTCACCTTC
CDR3aa: CASSGNRDRAVTF
d_gene: TRBD1
v_gene: TRBV6-1
abundance: few
j_gene: TRBJ1-2

CDR3nt: TGTGCCTGGAGTGTACTTTGGGCGAACACTGAAGCTTTCTTT
CDR3aa: CAWSVLWANTEAFF
d_gene: .
v_gene: TRBV30
abundance: .
j_gene: TRBJ1-1

CDR3nt: TGTGCCAGCAGGGGGTGGAGCGGGGGGAGCACAGATACGCAGTATTTT
CDR3aa: CASRGWSGGSTDTQYF
d_gene: TRBD2
v_gene: TRBV2
abundance: .
j_gene: TRBJ2-3

CDR3nt: TGTGCCAGCAGCTCTGGCCGGGACAGGGTGGGGAATGAGCAGTTCTTC
CDR3aa: CASSSGRDRVGNEQFF
d_gene: TRBD1
v_gene: TRBV5-4
abundance: .
j_gene: TRBJ2-1

CDR3nt: TGTGCCAGCAGCTATGGGGTGGGGGTTCGGGGGAACACCATATATTTT
CDR3aa: CASSYGVGVRGNTIYF
d_gene: .
v_gene: TRBV7-8
abundance: .
j_gene: TRBJ1-3

CDR3nt: TGTGCCAGCAGTCCCTACGAGTCACCTAACTATGGCTACACCTTC
CDR3aa: CASSPYESPNYGYTF
d_gene: .
v_gene: TRBV6-5
abundance: .
j_gene: TRBJ1-2

CDR3nt: TGTGCCTGGTCGGGGGATGCCCTGGCTGGGGCCAACGTCCTGACTTTC
CDR3aa: CAWSGDALAGANVLTF
d_gene: .
v_gene: TRBV30
abundance: .
j_gene: TRBJ2-6

CDR3nt: TGTGCCAGCAGACCGGGACAGGGTATGGGGACCGGGGAGCTGTTTTTT
CDR3aa: CASRPGQGMGTGELFF
d_gene: TRBD1
v_gene: TRBV2
abundance: .
j_gene: TRBJ2-2

CDR3nt: TGCGCCAGCAGCCTAGGGACAGTACAAGAGACCCAGTACTTC
CDR3aa: CASSLGTVQETQYF
d_gene: TRBD1
v_gene: TRBV5-1
abundance: .
j_gene: TRBJ2-5

CDR3nt: TGTGCCAGCAGTTACTGGAAGGGGCACACTGAAGCTTTCTTT
CDR3aa: CASSYWKGHTEAFF
d_gene: .
v_gene: TRBV6-5
abundance: .
j_gene: TRBJ1-1

CDR3nt: TGTGCCAGCAGTCCACCGGGACAGGGAGCTTCACCCCTCCACTTT
CDR3aa: CASSPPGQGASPLHF
d_gene: TRBD1
v_gene: TRBV2
abundance: .
j_gene: TRBJ1-6

CDR3nt: TGTGCCAGCAGTTCTAACCGACTGGACAGGGGAGAGACCCAGTACTTC
CDR3aa: CASSSNRLDRGETQYF
d_gene: TRBD1
v_gene: TRBV2
abundance: .
j_gene: TRBJ2-5

CDR3nt: TGCGCCAGCAGCCGCTACCGCAGGGCTGGAGAGACCCAGTACTTC
CDR3aa: CASSRYRRAGETQYF
d_gene: .
v_gene: TRBV4-1
abundance: .
j_gene: TRBJ2-5

CDR3nt: TGTGCCAGCAGTGAAAGTATCGGGATTTACGAGCAGTACTTC
CDR3aa: CASSESIGIYEQYF
d_gene: .
v_gene: TRBV2
abundance: .
j_gene: TRBJ2-7

CDR3nt: TGTGCCAGCAGTTATGATGGGAGAGGTGAAGCTTTCTTT
CDR3aa: CASSYDGRGEAFF
d_gene: .
v_gene: TRBV6-5
abundance: .
j_gene: TRBJ1-1

CDR3nt: TGTGCCAGCAGTGACTCGAAGGGCGGCTACACCTTC
CDR3aa: CASSDSKGGYTF
d_gene: .
v_gene: TRBV6-4
abundance: .
j_gene: TRBJ1-2

CDR3nt: TGTGCCTGGAGCATCGGCAGCAACACTGAAGCTTTCTTT
CDR3aa: CAWSIGSNTEAFF
d_gene: .
v_gene: TRBV30
abundance: .
j_gene: TRBJ1-1

CDR3nt: TGCGCCAGCAGCCACTACGGACAGGGACGAAGGGAGACCCAGTACTTC
CDR3aa: CASSHYGQGRRETQYF
d_gene: TRBD1
v_gene: TRBV4-1
abundance: .
j_gene: TRBJ2-5

CDR3nt: TGTGCCAGTACTCCCGGACAGGGTTTCTCCTACGAGCAGTACTTC
CDR3aa: CASTPGQGFSYEQYF
d_gene: TRBD1
v_gene: TRBV19
abundance: .
j_gene: TRBJ2-7

CDR3nt: TGTGCCTGGAGTGTGTGGCCCGAGCGCCAGCCCCAGCATTTT
CDR3aa: CAWSVWPERQPQHF
d_gene: .
v_gene: TRBV30
abundance: .
j_gene: TRBJ1-5